This TCR beta chain came from a study of PD-1 blockade in classical Hodgkin lymphoma. Looking at the study overall: Patients were treated with nivolumab at 3 mg/kg, and this was given intravenously every 2 weeks.

Libraries were prepared by immunoSEQ multiplex PCR; TCRdb keeps only in-frame clonotypes and omits some of them. The data hold roughly 56,000 clones, with 70% to 90% observed a single time. This CDR3 region has 17 residues. V lost 3 bases and J lost 4, with 19 bases in between. Germline assignment: CDR1 LNHDA and CDR2 SQIVND (reference sequence). Time point: cycle 4 day 1 (C4D1), after 6 weeks of nivolumab. Every one of the patients relapsed after autologous stem cell transplantation (brentuximab vedotin exposure was variable). Notes on the study in general: Before treatment, complete responders showed about the same diversity as newly diagnosed patients.

Turning to this clone: The antigen is unknown.

The sequences come from peripheral blood mononuclear cells (PBMCs), collected before the fourth cycle of nivolumab. This sequence joins TRBV19 and TRBJ2-1; D is possibly TRBD1 (6 bases). The sequence was obtained from a human donor with classical Hodgkin lymphoma. CDR3: CASSIKGDRRWYNEQFF. In DNA form, the CDR3 reads TGTGCCAGTAGTATCAAGGGGGATAGGAGATGGTACAATGAGCAGTTCTTC.